This entry lists 14 T cell receptor beta chains sequenced from one sample in a study of a mutant IDH1 vaccine in newly diagnosed glioma. The time point denotes: baseline, week 1 (first vaccination visit). As for treatment: pre-vaccination baseline after standard-of-care therapy. TCRdb's copy holds only in-frame clones and misses some; the assay was immunoSEQ multiplex PCR. The sample has around 50,000 clones; about nine tenths are singletons. The sample was PBMCs, taken from a glioma patient treated with radiotherapy, temozolomide or both. Receptors originate from a man in his forties with glioma.

The rearrangement uses TRBV27 and TRBJ2-2, with 8 bases matching TRBD1. Trimming at V came to 5 bases and at J to 3 bases, leaving 8 bases not matched to a gene. The V gene's germline CDR1 is MNHEY and CDR2 SMNVEV (reference sequence). CDR3 length equals 16 residues. The CDR3 region is CASSVGQGPDTGELFF. For the CDR3, the DNA is TGTGCCAGCAGTGTAGGACAGGGTCCTGACACCGGGGAGCTGTTTTTT.

V usage is TRBV6-5 and J usage is TRBJ2-7; 7 bases fit TRBD2. The CDR3 is made up of 15 amino acids. CDR1 and CDR2 from the germline V gene are MNHEY and SVGAGI. V dropped 2 bases and J dropped 5; count of bases not matched to a gene: 9. The CDR3 DNA sequence: TGTGCCAGCAGTTACGTGCGCGGGAGCTTCCACGAGCAGTACTTC. It codes for CASSYVRGSFHEQYF.

The chain carries TRBV18 and TRBJ1-1, with 7 bases aligning to TRBD1. This CDR3 has 14 residues. V dropped 3 bases and J dropped 2; count of bases not matched to a gene: 3. Germline V gene data show CDR1 as KGHSH and CDR2 as LQKENI. The chain's CDR3 is CASSPTGYNTEAFF. CDR3 nucleotide sequence: TGTGCCAGCTCACCGACAGGGTACAACACTGAAGCTTTCTTT.

The CDR3 region is CSAHLNTEAFF. The CDR3 DNA is TGCAGTGCTCATTTGAACACTGAAGCTTTCTTT. The rearrangement links TRBV20-1 to TRBJ1-1; D call uncertain. This CDR3 contains 11 residues. The germline CDR1 and CDR2 sequences are DFQATT and SNEGSKA (reference sequence). V was trimmed by 5 bases and J by 0 bases, leaving 4 bases between them.

The J gene is TRBJ2-1, the V gene TRBV19; tentative D call: TRBD1 (5 bases). Trimming left V 3 bases short and J 7 bases short, with 16 bases between. CDR3 size: 15 residues. Germline V gene sequence: CDR1 LNHDA, CDR2 SQIVND (reference sequence). Written as DNA, the CDR3 is TGTGCCAGTAGTATCGGTCAGGGCTTAATTAATGAGCAGTTCTTC. Translation gives CASSIGQGLINEQFF.

The V gene is TRBV5-1, the J gene TRBJ2-2; D remains ambiguous. Per germline, CDR1 SGHRS and CDR2 YFSETQ. The V end was cut by 5 bases, the J end by 2 bases, with 22 bases between. This CDR3 has 18 amino acids. CDR3 region: CASRSETPKYYNTGELFF. As DNA, the CDR3 is TGCGCCAGCAGATCCGAGACCCCAAAGTACTACAACACCGGGGAGCTGTTTTTT.

Concerning this clone itself: One end of the junction fails to match germline, which may point to a read error. This chain links TRBV27 with TRBJ2-7; D is tentatively TRBD1 or TRBD2 (6 bases each). Germline assignment: CDR1 MNHEY and CDR2 SMNVEV (reference sequence). There are 15 residues in the CDR3. The CDR3 coding sequence is TGTGCCAGCACTTTATCCGGGGGCTACACCTACGAGCAGTACTTC. Encoded protein: CASTLSGGYTYEQYF.

The chain uses TRBV7-2 and TRBJ1-1; 8 nucleotides match TRBD1. V lost 5 bases and J lost 1; bases outside the gene matches: 9. CDR1 SGHTA and CDR2 FQGNSA come from the germline V gene. The CDR3 totals 16 residues. The CDR3 protein is CASSGRTGIWNTEAFF. CDR3 nucleotides: TGTGCCAGCAGCGGAAGGACAGGGATCTGGAACACTGAAGCTTTCTTT. Full variable domain (outside the CDR3, taken from reference TRBV7-2 and TRBJ1-1): GAGVSQSPSNKVTEKGKDVELRCDPISGHTALYWYRQSLGQGLEFLIYFQGNSAPDKSGLPSDRFSAERTGGSVSTLTIQRTQQEDSAVYLCASSGRTGIWNTEAFFGQGTRLTVV.

The rearrangement joins TRBV14 to TRBJ1-6, with 8 bases that match TRBD1. This CDR3 comprises 16 residues. Germline lookup yields CDR1 SGHDN and CDR2 FVKESK. Trimming took 1 base from V and 10 from J; bases not matched to a gene: 9. CDR3 coding DNA: TGTGCCAGCAGCCAAGCGGACAGGGCAGGGTACTCACCCCTCCACTTT. Its protein product is CASSQADRAGYSPLHF.

The J gene is TRBJ2-4, the V gene TRBV6-5; a weak D match, TRBD1 (5 bases). CDR1 and CDR2 (germline): MNHEY, SVGAGI. The CDR3 loop spans 14 amino acids. Trimming shortened V by 6 bases and J by 9 bases, and 18 bases separated the two germline ends. CDR3 nucleotide sequence: TGTGCCAGCAGCACCGGTGGACACGCTGGCATTCAGTACTTC. Protein product: CASSTGGHAGIQYF.

The CDR3 nucleotides read TGTGCCAGCAGCTTAACCCGGACGGGCCTCTATGGCTACACCTTC. Amino acid sequence: CASSLTRTGLYGYTF. The chain recombines TRBV7-3 with TRBJ1-2; D unclear. The germline CDR1 and CDR2 sequences are SGHTA and FQGTGA. Between the trimmed V and J ends, which lost 0 bases and 4 bases, there was a span of 12 bases. The CDR3 runs 15 residues.

The J gene is TRBJ1-1, the V gene TRBV28; 7 positions match TRBD1. The CDR3 is made up of 12 amino acids. In germline, CDR1 is MDHEN, CDR2 SYDVKM. After removal of 7 bases from V and 10 bases from J, the junction contained 9 bases not matched to a gene. The CDR3 loop is CASNYRDSGAFF. Here the CDR3 DNA reads TGTGCCAGCAACTACCGGGACAGCGGAGCTTTCTTT.

J is TRBJ2-1 and V is TRBV7-2; no firm D call. The ends were cut back, 5 bases at V and 3 bases at J, with 5 bases in the middle. The CDR3 is 12 amino acids. CDR1 is SGHTA and CDR2 is FQGNSA in the germline V gene. This CDR3 is CASSPYYNEQFF. The CDR3 DNA sequence: TGTGCCAGCAGCCCTTACTACAATGAGCAGTTCTTC.

This clone was counted only a few times. J is TRBJ2-1 and V is TRBV25-1; D is possibly TRBD2 (6 bases). The CDR3 is 15 amino acids. Between the trimmed V and J ends, which lost 2 bases and 8 bases, there was a span of 16 bases. CDR1 and CDR2 from the germline V gene are MGHDK and SYGVNS. The CDR3 loop reads CASSELGLWGHEQFF. CDR3 DNA sequence: TGTGCCAGCAGTGAACTGGGACTCTGGGGCCATGAGCAGTTCTTC.